This TCR beta chain was identified in a study of blood T cell repertoires in COVID-19. This CDR3 spans 15 amino acids. After removal of 5 bases from V and 3 bases from J, the junction contained 9 bases not matched to a gene. Germline V gene sequence: CDR1 PRHDT, CDR2 FYEKMQ (reference sequence). Only in-frame clones appear in the TCRdb table, and some are missing; sequencing was by immunoSEQ multiplex PCR. The repertoire consists of about 200,000 clones, with about 94% occurring once and the leading ten covering over 0.75%. Sequencing used peripheral blood. This rearrangement joins TRBV13 to TRBJ2-7; TRBD1 agrees at 8 bases. The TCR originated in a man aged 55-75 years with COVID-19, enrolled during active disease. The CDR3 reads CASSPPGQALYEQYF. Written as DNA, the CDR3 is TGTGCCAGCAGCCCCCCGGGACAGGCACTCTACGAGCAGTACTTC.